What follows describes a single T cell receptor beta chain. The CDR3 has 14 amino acids. Germline CDR1 SGHRS, CDR2 YFSETQ. With V trimmed by 2 bases and J by 5 bases, 5 bases remained unmatched. The table came from immunoSEQ multiplex PCR; TCRdb's copy has only in-frame clones and leaves some out. The repertoire includes roughly 41,000 clones, roughly 80% of them detected once, and 1.5% to 2% sits in the top ten. These data come from a study of blood T cell repertoires in COVID-19. The chain links TRBV5-1 to TRBJ1-1, with 8 bases matching TRBD1. The sequence was collected from a man in his sixties with COVID-19, enrolled during active disease. Input material: peripheral blood. The DNA of the CDR3 is TGCGCCAGCAGCTTTCAGGGGGCGGGAACTGAAGCTTTCTTT. It yields the protein CASSFQGAGTEAFF.